A selection of T cell receptor beta chains follows, all from one sample in a study of T cell responses to AZD1222 COVID-19 vaccine. Measured with immunoSEQ multiplex PCR; TCRdb has only the in-frame clones, and not every one. Among about 100,000 clones, about nine tenths were seen once, and the ten largest hold approximately 1.2%. The source material was peripheral blood, sampled on day 0 of AZD1222 vaccination. These receptors all come from an adult in good health. CDR3s include the opening cysteine and the closing phenylalanine or tryptophan. The order of the fields is V gene, D gene, clone size, J gene, CDR3 DNA, CDR3 protein. D genes are given only for firm matches. Clone size is given for some rows only: seen once, a few or many times, or a class if the clone is expanded.

>TRBV9|.|.|TRBJ1-1
TGTGCCAGCAGCGCTACCCCAGGGAGCACTGAAGCTTTCTTT
CASSATPGSTEAFF
>TRBV5-6|TRBD1|.|TRBJ1-4
TGTGCCAGCAGCATCGGACAGGGTGGGGAAAAACTGTTTTTT
CASSIGQGGEKLFF
>TRBV7-9|TRBD1|once|TRBJ1-3
TGTGCCAGCAGCTTACACAGGGGACGAAACACCATATATTTT
CASSLHRGRNTIYF
>TRBV7-8|TRBD2|once|TRBJ2-1
TGTGCCAGCAGCCGACCAGCGGGGCCCCTTTACAATGAGCAGTTCTTC
CASSRPAGPLYNEQFF
>TRBV30|.|.|TRBJ1-1
TGTGCCTGGAGTGTAGACACGAGCCTATCTGAAGCTTTCTTT
CAWSVDTSLSEAFF
>TRBV5-4|.|.|TRBJ1-1
TGTGCCAGCAGCTTGCCCCAGGGCCCCGGCATGAACACTGAAGCTTTCTTT
CASSLPQGPGMNTEAFF
>TRBV5-1|TRBD1|once|TRBJ2-1
TGCGCCAGCAGCACACAAACGACAGGGCATGAGCAGTTCTTC
CASSTQTTGHEQFF
>TRBV5-1|.|once|TRBJ2-2
TGCGCCAGCAGCTTGGCACGGACAGAAAACACCGGGGAGCTGTTTTTT
CASSLARTENTGELFF
>TRBV5-5|TRBD2|.|TRBJ2-3
TGTGCCAGCAGCTTCCTAGCGGGATTCACAGATACGCAGTATTTT
CASSFLAGFTDTQYF
>TRBV5-5|.|.|TRBJ1-5
TGTGCCAGCAGCGCCTTGGCTAGGGGCAATCAGCCCCAGCATTTT
CASSALARGNQPQHF
>TRBV12-5|.|.|TRBJ1-1
TGTGCTAGTGGTTTGTCAGGGGTGGCTGAAGCTTTCTTT
CASGLSGVAEAFF
>TRBV28|.|.|TRBJ2-1
TGTGCCAGCAGCCTAATGCGACAGGATAATGAGCAGTTCTTC
CASSLMRQDNEQFF
>TRBV7-2|TRBD1|.|TRBJ1-1
TGTGCCAGCAGCTTAAGACAGGGGAACACTGAAGCTTTCTTT
CASSLRQGNTEAFF
>TRBV28|TRBD1|.|TRBJ2-7
TGTGCCAGCAGCCCGGACAGGGTCTCCTACGAGCAGTACTTC
CASSPDRVSYEQYF
>TRBV29-1|.|.|TRBJ1-2
TGCAGCGTTGGATCCGATACCTATGGCTACACCTTC
CSVGSDTYGYTF
>TRBV16|.|.|TRBJ1-2
TGTGCCAGCAGCCAATCTCGGGGGTACTATGGCTACACCTTC
CASSQSRGYYGYTF
>TRBV6-5|.|once|TRBJ1-2
TGTGCCAGCAGTTACTCAGGGGAAGTTGATGGCTACACCTTC
CASSYSGEVDGYTF
>TRBV29-1|.|once|TRBJ1-2
TGCAGCGCCGCTAAGACAGGAGACTATGGCTACACCTTC
CSAAKTGDYGYTF
>TRBV7-2|.|once|TRBJ1-3
TGTGCCAGCAGCTTAGCAGCCCGAAACACCATATATTTT
CASSLAARNTIYF
>TRBV12-3/TRBV12-4|.|.|TRBJ1-6
TGTGCCAGCAGTTTGTATAACAATTCACCCCTCCACTTT
CASSLYNNSPLHF
>TRBV6-2/TRBV6-3|TRBD2|.|TRBJ2-5
TGTGCCAGCAGTTCCGGGACTAGCGGCCCCCAAGAGACCCAGTACTTC
CASSSGTSGPQETQYF
>TRBV3-1/TRBV3-2|.|.|TRBJ2-1
TGTGCCAGCAGCCAAGGATACGGCTACAATGAGCAGTTCTTC
CASSQGYGYNEQFF
>TRBV12-3/TRBV12-4|.|few|TRBJ2-1
TGTGCCAGCAGTTTATTAGTCGGTAATGAGCAGTTCTTC
CASSLLVGNEQFF
>TRBV30|TRBD1|once|TRBJ2-5
TGTGCCTGTACAGGGGAGGAGACCCAGTACTTC
CACTGEETQYF
>TRBV12-3/TRBV12-4|.|.|TRBJ2-7
TGTGCCAGCAGCCCCCGGCACTACGAGCAGTACTTC
CASSPRHYEQYF
>TRBV5-1|.|few|TRBJ2-2
TGCGCCAGCAGCTTGGGACTAGGGAACACCGGGGAGCTGTTTTTT
CASSLGLGNTGELFF
>TRBV5-4|.|.|TRBJ2-3
TGTGCCGGCCTGTTGAAGGGGGGAGATACGCAGTATTTT
CAGLLKGGDTQYF
>TRBV29-1|TRBD1|.|TRBJ2-7
TGCAGCGCCCGGGGACAGAGATTCTACGAGCAGTACTTC
CSARGQRFYEQYF
>TRBV2|.|.|TRBJ2-2
TGTGCCAGCGGGGGGCCTTATCCGAACACCGGGGAGCTGTTTTTT
CASGGPYPNTGELFF
>TRBV7-9|.|.|TRBJ1-1
TGTGCCAGCAGCTTATGGTTCGGGGACATCCTCGAAACGAACACTGAAGCTTTCTTT
CASSLWFGDILETNTEAFF
>TRBV12-3/TRBV12-4|.|.|TRBJ1-1
TGTGCCAGCTGTAAGGACACTGAAGCTTTCTTT
CASCKDTEAFF
>TRBV10-3|TRBD1|.|TRBJ1-2
TGTGCCATCAGTGAGACAGGGGCGAGTAGCTATGGCTACACCTTC
CAISETGASSYGYTF
>TRBV19|.|.|TRBJ1-6
TGTGCCAGTAGTATACTAGGTGGAAATAATTCACCCCTCCACTTT
CASSILGGNNSPLHF
>TRBV3-1/TRBV3-2|TRBD1|few|TRBJ2-7
TGTGCCAGCAGCCTAGGGGGCTTCGCCTACGAGCAGTACTTC
CASSLGGFAYEQYF
>TRBV9|.|.|TRBJ2-2
TGTGCCAGCAGCCCAAATCCGGGGGCCGACACCGGGGAGCTGTTTTTT
CASSPNPGADTGELFF
>TRBV19|.|.|TRBJ1-4
TGTGCCAGTAGTATAAGGGGAGGGAGTTTGGTTGAGTTT
CASSIRGGSLVEF
>TRBV19|.|.|TRBJ2-7
TGTGCCAGCCGTTCCCCCTCACGCTACGAGCAGTACTTC
CASRSPSRYEQYF
>TRBV6-5|.|.|TRBJ1-4
TGTGCCAGCAGTTTCCCGGGACTAGCACTTTTT
CASSFPGLALF
>TRBV6-5|.|.|TRBJ2-7
TGTGCCAGCAGTTACGAGGGTACCTACGAGCAGTACTTC
CASSYEGTYEQYF
>TRBV5-8|TRBD1|.|TRBJ2-7
TGTGCCAGCAGCCCGGGGACAGGGTTTGGGGAGCAGTACTTC
CASSPGTGFGEQYF
>TRBV19|TRBD2|.|TRBJ2-1
TGTGCCAGTAGTGCTAGCGGGACGGTATACAATGAGCAGTTCTTC
CASSASGTVYNEQFF
>TRBV4-1|TRBD1|.|TRBJ2-5
TGCGCCAGCAGCCAAGATATCATAGGGAGACAGGGGGCGAAAGAGACCCAGTACTTC
CASSQDIIGRQGAKETQYF
>TRBV7-9|.|.|TRBJ1-2
TGTGCCAGCAGCTTAGGGCCCAGCTCTTATGGCTACACCTTC
CASSLGPSSYGYTF
>TRBV5-1|.|.|TRBJ1-1
TGCGCCAGCAGGTTGGGGGGCACTGAAGCTTTCTTT
CASRLGGTEAFF
>TRBV30|.|.|TRBJ1-1
TGTGCCTGGAGTAGTACAGGGTGGACTGAAGCTTTCTTT
CAWSSTGWTEAFF
>TRBV9|.|.|TRBJ1-6
TGTGCCAGCAGGAGCTCCTATAATTCACCCCTCCACTTT
CASRSSYNSPLHF
>TRBV11-2|TRBD1|once|TRBJ1-2
TGTGCCAGCAGCTCGCGTTTAACAGGGGGGCAAGGCTACACCTTC
CASSSRLTGGQGYTF
>TRBV9|.|.|TRBJ1-3
TGTGCCAGCAGCTCAGACCGAGGATCTGGAAACACCATATATTTT
CASSSDRGSGNTIYF
>TRBV2|.|.|TRBJ1-2
TGTGCCAGCAGTGAACAGCAGTCTGGCTACACCTTC
CASSEQQSGYTF
>TRBV6-5|TRBD1|.|TRBJ1-1
TGTGCCAGCAGCATCAGACAGGGTAACACTGAAGCTTTCTTT
CASSIRQGNTEAFF
>TRBV4-1|TRBD1|few|TRBJ2-7
TGCGCCAGCAGCCGCCGGACAGGTTCCATCTACGAGCAGTACTTC
CASSRRTGSIYEQYF
>TRBV19|.|.|TRBJ1-2
TGTGCCAGTAGTAGCTCCTGGAGTATTCTCTATGGCTACACCTTC
CASSSSWSILYGYTF
>TRBV28|.|once|TRBJ1-4
TGTGCCAGCTCGCTGGAGGGGGGGGATGAAAAACTGTTTTTT
CASSLEGGDEKLFF
>TRBV5-4|.|.|TRBJ2-7
TGTGCCAGCAGCTTGGAAACAGGATCTCGAGGAGAGCAGTACTTC
CASSLETGSRGEQYF
>TRBV28|.|.|TRBJ1-6
TGTGCCAGCAGTTTTGCACAGGCTAATTCACCCCTCCACTTT
CASSFAQANSPLHF
>TRBV5-1|.|.|TRBJ1-4
TGCGCCAGCAGCCAAGAGGGGAATGTTAATGAAAAACTGTTTTTT
CASSQEGNVNEKLFF
>TRBV5-6|.|.|TRBJ1-4
TGTGCCAGCACCTTTGGGGCCGATAATGAAAAACTGTTTTTT
CASTFGADNEKLFF
>TRBV30|.|.|TRBJ2-5
TGTGCCTGGAGTAAGGGGGCGGGGGAGACCCAGTACTTC
CAWSKGAGETQYF
>TRBV3-1/TRBV3-2|TRBD2|.|TRBJ2-1
TGTGCCAGCAGCCAAGATTGGGGGGGATTACTCGGTGAGCAGTTCTTC
CASSQDWGGLLGEQFF